These T cell receptor beta chains were read from a single sample in a study of T cell responses to AZD1222 COVID-19 vaccine. Some clones are missing from TCRdb's copy, which holds only in-frame ones; the method was immunoSEQ multiplex PCR. Counted here are about 120,000 clones, under 95% occurring once; the ten biggest clones make up roughly 5.4%. The sample was peripheral blood, taken on day 0 of AZD1222 vaccination. These receptors originate from an adult in good health. Both conserved end residues are part of each CDR3. D genes are given only for firm matches. Clone size is shown for a subset of rows, as once, few, many or a class of expanded clone.

TRBJ1-6 NA NA TRBV12-3/TRBV12-4 CASRVGAAPLHF TGTGCCAGCCGGGTGGGGGCGGCACCCCTCCACTTT
TRBJ1-5 NA NA TRBV19 CASSTDLSNQPQHF TGTGCCAGCAGTACCGACCTCAGCAATCAGCCCCAGCATTTT
TRBJ1-2 NA NA TRBV7-9 CASSSQGRAYGYTF TGTGCCAGCAGCTCCCAGGGGCGAGCCTATGGCTACACCTTC
TRBJ1-2 NA NA TRBV28 CASSPAQGRGYTF TGTGCCAGCAGTCCCGCACAGGGAAGGGGCTACACCTTC
TRBJ1-1 NA NA TRBV9 CASSVAGGQGNTEAFF TGTGCCAGCAGCGTAGCTGGAGGGCAGGGGAACACTGAAGCTTTCTTT
TRBJ2-7 NA NA TRBV9 CASGPQNEQYF TGTGCCAGCGGCCCCCAAAACGAGCAGTACTTC
TRBJ1-2 NA NA TRBV12-3/TRBV12-4 CASSLVPGHGYTF TGTGCCAGCAGTTTAGTCCCAGGGCATGGCTACACCTTC
TRBJ2-3 NA NA TRBV6-5 CASKRVLGDTQYF TGTGCCAGCAAGCGAGTTTTAGGAGATACGCAGTATTTT
TRBJ1-1 NA once TRBV5-4 CASSTPGNTEAFF TGTGCCAGCAGCACCCCCGGCAACACTGAAGCTTTCTTT
TRBJ2-4 NA NA TRBV2 CASIKGGAKNIQYF TGTGCCAGCATAAAGGGGGGAGCCAAAAACATTCAGTACTTC
TRBJ1-4 NA few TRBV7-9 CASSLGQGNEKLFF TGTGCCAGCAGCTTAGGCCAGGGTAATGAAAAACTGTTTTTT
TRBJ1-1 NA NA TRBV11-2 CASSLDRPTLGGMNTEAFF TGTGCCAGCAGCTTAGATCGGCCCACACTAGGGGGAATGAACACTGAAGCTTTCTTT
TRBJ2-7 TRBD1 NA TRBV5-1 CASSPSWDRPYEQYF TGCGCCAGCAGTCCGTCCTGGGACAGACCCTACGAGCAGTACTTC
TRBJ1-6 TRBD1 once TRBV28 CASSLYRGSYNSPLHF TGTGCCAGCAGTTTATACAGGGGGTCCTATAATTCACCCCTCCACTTT
TRBJ2-7 NA NA TRBV6-6 CASTRPDYEQYF TGTGCCAGCACCCGACCCGATTACGAGCAGTACTTC
TRBJ2-2 NA NA TRBV6-5 CASSVAGRGTGELFF TGTGCCAGCAGCGTAGCCGGAAGAGGGACCGGGGAGCTGTTTTTT
TRBJ1-1 TRBD1 NA TRBV30 CAWSPPRTGGGTEAFF TGTGCCTGGAGTCCACCCCGGACAGGGGGCGGCACTGAAGCTTTCTTT